This T cell receptor beta chain was found in a study of control samples from healthy donors and cancer patients. TCRdb's table, derived via immunoSEQ multiplex PCR, lists solely in-frame clones and lacks some. The sample has some 140,000 clones, around nine tenths seen once. The receptor's source is a woman in her thirties in good health. Source material: blood.

DNA of the CDR3: TGTGCCAGCTCACCGGCCAGGGAATATAGCAATCAGCCCCAGCATTTT. Residues: CASSPAREYSNQPQHF. The chain employs TRBV18 and TRBJ1-5; maybe TRBD1 (5 bases). CDR1 is KGHSH and CDR2 is LQKENI in the germline V gene. The CDR3 is 16 residues long. The V end lost 3 bases, the J end lost 0 bases, and 12 bases lay between the germline ends.